This entry features one T cell receptor beta chain sequence. Genomic DNA, averaging around 1,200 ng per sample, yielded TCR beta CDR3 via immunoSEQ. TCRdb's copy holds only in-frame clones and misses some; the assay was immunoSEQ multiplex PCR. Its table lists about 48,000 clones. This entry belongs to a study of T cells in women clearing cervical HPV infection. The source material was blood buffy coat. The sequence was collected from a woman between 18 and 70 years old with a cervical HPV16 infection that either progressed to CIN3+ or cleared (not recorded which).

The sequenced part of the CDR3 DNA is TGCGCCAGCAGCTTGGATGGCCACACAGATACG. This gives the protein CASSLDGHTDT. The whole CDR3 sequence is CASSLDGHTDTQYF. V usage is TRBV5-1 and J usage is TRBJ2-3, with D uncertain. Coverage ceases 3 residues before the CDR3 finishes, and the germline J gene fills in the end. CDR3 size: 14 residues. CDR1 is SGHRS and CDR2 is YFSETQ in the germline V gene. The ends were cut back, 0 bases at V and 2 bases at J, with 7 bases in the middle.